This T cell receptor beta chain comes out of a study of T cell responses to AZD1222 COVID-19 vaccine. Regarding the study as a whole: Every sample of the repertoires postdated the peak T cell response. Recipients of AZD1222 seropositive at baseline numbered only 6 or 7.

Clones were sequenced by immunoSEQ multiplex PCR, and TCRdb holds only the in-frame ones, with some missing. Of tens of thousands of clones in the sample, 87% were seen once. After removal of 5 bases from V and 7 bases from J, the junction contained 8 bases not matched to a gene. CDR3 length: 16 residues. CDR1 is SGHTA and CDR2 is FQGNSA in the germline V gene. A word on this clone: What it binds is not known.

This clonotype was sampled from an adult who received the AZD1222 COVID-19 vaccine. The chain combines TRBV7-2 with TRBJ1-6; the match to TRBD1 covers 10 bases. The sequenced sample was peripheral blood, obtained 28 days after the second AZD1222 dose. The DNA for the CDR3 is TGTGCCAGCAGCCCTCACAGGACAGGGGGGAATTCACCCCTCCACTTT. Its translation: CASSPHRTGGNSPLHF. Full variable domain (missing parts from reference TRBV7-2 and TRBJ1-6): GAGVSQSPSNKVTEKGKDVELRCDPISGHTALYWYRQSLGQGLEFLIYFQGNSAPDKSGLPSDRFSAERTGGSVSTLTIQRTQQEDSAVYLCASSPHRTGGNSPLHFGNGTRLTVT.